The 20 T cell receptor beta chains reported below all come from one sample, sequenced in a study of CD8 T cells in Susac syndrome. cDNA came from around 0.5 to 1 ug RNA primed by random hexamers. TCRdb passed the immunoSEQ multiplex PCR reads through MiXCR, listing each CDR3 protein once. The sample includes roughly 25,000 distinct CDR3 sequences, 93% of them seen just once. The sample comprised CD8+ T cells from PBMCs. The receptors stem from a human donor with Susac syndrome.

The rearrangement uses TRBV18 and TRBJ1-1; D possibly corresponds to TRBD1 (6 bases). Germline-derived CDR1 and CDR2 are KGHSH and LQKENI. V lost 9 bases and J lost 1, with 18 bases in between. CDR3 length: 15 residues. The CDR3 loop is CASSIGQGTNTEAFF. For the CDR3, the DNA is TGTGCCAGTTCGATCGGGCAGGGGACGAACACTGAAGCTTTCTTT.

The CDR3 is CASGKPAVGSYEQYF. The CDR3 DNA reads as TGTGCCAGCGGAAAACCGGCGGTAGGTTCCTACGAGCAGTACTTC. The chain joins TRBV6-6 to TRBJ2-7; D is uncertain. V was trimmed by 8 bases and J by 1 base, leaving 18 bases between them. Germline V gene lookup returns CDR1 MNHNY and CDR2 SVGAGI (reference sequence). The CDR3 is 15 amino acids.

This clonotype was picked up one time. The chain couples TRBV7-9 to TRBJ1-4; D is perhaps TRBD1 (5 bases). There are 14 residues in the CDR3. Per germline, CDR1 SEHNR and CDR2 FQNEAQ (reference sequence). V lost 3 bases and J lost 8, with 13 bases in between. In nucleotides, the CDR3 is TGTGCCAGCAGCTTGGGGCAGGGCACCGAAAAACTGTTTTTT. Protein sequence: CASSLGQGTEKLFF.

V usage is TRBV7-6 and J usage is TRBJ2-7, with 9 positions matching TRBD1. V lost 4 bases to trimming and J lost 2 bases; unmatched junction nucleotides: 3. The germline V gene has CDR1 SGHVS and CDR2 FNYEAQ. The CDR3 has 14 residues. The CDR3 reads CASSYGTGTYEQYF. Written as DNA, the CDR3 is TGTGCCAGCAGCTACGGGACAGGGACCTACGAGCAGTACTTC. Using reference TRBV7-6 and TRBJ2-7 for the parts outside the CDR3, the full variable domain is GAGVSQSPRYKVTKRGQDVALRCDPISGHVSLYWYRQALGQGPEFLTYFNYEAQQDKSGLPNDRFSAERPEGSISTLTIQRTEQRDSAMYRCASSYGTGTYEQYFGPGTRLTVT.

The chain uses TRBV29-1 and TRBJ2-2; no clear D. V was cut by 2 bases and J by 4 bases, with 8 bases left in between. CDR3 length: 13 amino acids. CDR1 is SQVTM, CDR2 ANQGSEA, per germline. The CDR3 coding sequence is TGCAGCGTTGAATTCAGCATCACCGGGGAGCTGTTTTTT. It codes for CSVEFSITGELFF.

The chain links TRBV5-6 to TRBJ1-3; 7 bases match TRBD1. V lost 2 bases to trimming and J lost 2 bases; unmatched junction nucleotides: 10. Germline lookup yields CDR1 SGHDT and CDR2 YYEEEE. The CDR3 totals 17 residues. The CDR3: CASSFDLDRVAGNTIYF. The CDR3 bases are TGTGCCAGCAGCTTCGACCTTGACAGGGTCGCTGGAAACACCATATATTTT.

The genes are TRBV7-8 and TRBJ1-6; D not resolved. Germline-derived CDR1 and CDR2 are SGHVS and FQNEAQ. With 2 bases removed from V and 4 bases from J, the gap between germline ends came to 12 bases. The CDR3 has 16 amino acids. The CDR3 sequence is CASSLRAGQYNSPLHF. CDR3 bases: TGTGCCAGCAGCTTAAGGGCTGGGCAGTATAATTCACCCCTCCACTTT.

The chain links TRBV6-5 to TRBJ2-5, with 11 bases that match TRBD1. From germline, CDR1 is MNHEY and CDR2 SVGAGI. The CDR3 covers 16 residues. Trimming removed 0 bases from V and 4 bases from J; junction bases left unmatched: 4. CDR3 residues: CASSYSRTGGPETQYF. CDR3 DNA: TGTGCCAGCAGTTACTCGAGGACAGGGGGCCCAGAGACCCAGTACTTC.

V is TRBV6-2 or TRBV6-3 and J is TRBJ1-5, with TRBD1 identical over 7 bases. The germline V gene has CDR1 MNHEY and CDR2 SVGEGT. Unmatched junction bases numbered 9, after V lost 2 bases and J lost 2 bases. This CDR3 region has 17 residues. The CDR3 protein is CASSYEIGQGGNQPQHF. DNA for the CDR3: TGTGCCAGCAGTTACGAGATCGGGCAGGGGGGCAATCAGCCCCAGCATTTT.

The table lists this clonotype with a few counts. The chain has TRBV6-5 and TRBJ2-6, with D uncertain. V dropped 4 bases and J dropped 0 bases, with 7 bases sitting between them. Germline CDR1 is MNHEY and CDR2 is SVGAGI. The CDR3 totals 15 residues. In DNA, the CDR3 is TGTGCCAGCAGTTCTTGGGACTCTGGGGCCAACGTCCTGACTTTC. Residues: CASSSWDSGANVLTF.

The chain combines TRBV7-9 with TRBJ2-2; possibly TRBD1 for D (5 bases). Germline CDR1 and CDR2: SEHNR and FQNEAQ (reference sequence). V lost 5 bases and J lost 7, with 14 bases in between. The length of the CDR3 is 14 residues. The CDR3 DNA follows: TGTGCCAGCAGCACGGGCCCAGGGCGCGGGGAGCTGTTTTTT. As protein: CASSTGPGRGELFF. Based on the CDR3 plus reference TRBV7-9 and TRBJ2-2, the full variable domain is DTGVSQNPRHKITKRGQNVTFRCDPISEHNRLYWYRQTLGQGPEFLTYFQNEAQLEKSRLLSDRFSAERPKGSFSTLEIQRTEQGDSAMYLCASSTGPGRGELFFGEGSRLTVL.

V usage is TRBV7-9 and J usage is TRBJ2-5; 8 positions match TRBD2. The CDR3 sequence is 17 residues long. Looked up from germline, CDR1 is SEHNR and CDR2 is FQNEAQ (reference sequence). The ends lost 3 bases at V and 2 bases at J; junction bases unmatched: 11. CDR3 loop: CASSFPNGGLAQETQYF. The CDR3 nucleotides are TGTGCCAGCAGCTTTCCCAATGGCGGACTAGCACAAGAGACCCAGTACTTC.

V is TRBV21-1 and J is TRBJ2-3. TRBV21-1 is marked as a pseudogene. This CDR3 spans 18 amino acids. CDR3 sequence reads: CASSTTLVAPVAPDTQYF. In DNA, the CDR3 is TGTGCCAGCAGCACTACGCTGGTTGCTCCGGTAGCTCCAGATACGCAGTATTTT.

This clonotype was seen a single time. The chain combines TRBV2 with TRBJ2-7; TRBD2 matches 12 bases. The CDR3 has 16 amino acids. Losses at the gene ends were 3 bases for V and 4 bases for J; bases not matched to a gene: 7. Germline V gene sequence: CDR1 SNHLY, CDR2 FYNNEI. CDR3 residues: CASSEELAGGPYEQYF. The CDR3 DNA is TGTGCCAGCAGTGAGGAGCTAGCGGGGGGGCCTTACGAGCAGTACTTC.

The chain's CDR3 is CASSLAPQETQYF. The CDR3 DNA is TGCGCCAGCAGCTTGGCCCCCCAAGAGACCCAGTACTTC. The chain employs TRBV5-1 and TRBJ2-5; D is uncertain. Germline V gene sequence: CDR1 SGHRS, CDR2 YFSETQ. The CDR3 spans 13 residues. The V and J ends lost 0 bases and 1 base respectively, with 4 bases between them.

This chain uses TRBV2 with TRBJ1-6; unclear D gene. Germline V lookup: CDR1 SNHLY, CDR2 FYNNEI. V was shortened by 7 bases and J by 4 bases, with 14 bases between the two germline ends. This CDR3 region has 15 residues. The chain's CDR3 is CASTPTNPYNSPLHF. For the CDR3, the DNA is TGTGCCAGCACCCCGACAAACCCGTATAATTCACCCCTCCACTTT.

The gene calls are TRBV30 and TRBJ2-7; tentatively, D is TRBD2 (5 bases). The CDR3 is made up of 15 amino acids. Germline CDR1 reads GTSNPN; CDR2 reads SVGIG (reference sequence). Between the trimmed V and J ends, which lost 1 base and 6 bases, there was a span of 19 bases. CDR3 in amino acids: CAWSAPIGWTGEQYF. For the CDR3, the DNA is TGTGCCTGGAGTGCCCCCATTGGGTGGACTGGCGAGCAGTACTTC.

Only one count was recorded for this clonotype. V and J are TRBV12-2 and TRBJ1-2; TRBD1, the table's D call, lacks a check against the DNA. TRBV12-2 is termed a pseudogene. The CDR3 is 13 residues long. CDR3 residues: CASRLECRDGYTF. The DNA for the CDR3 is TGTGCAAGTCGCTTAGAATGCAGGGATGGCTACACCTTC.

This chain uses TRBV6-5 with TRBJ2-3; D remains ambiguous. Germline V gene sequence: CDR1 MNHEY, CDR2 SVGAGI. The CDR3 covers 15 residues. Trimming took 0 bases from V and 0 from J, leaving 7 bases between them. The CDR3 DNA follows: TGTGCCAGCAGTTACTCGTCCCGTAGCACAGATACGCAGTATTTT. Its protein product is CASSYSSRSTDTQYF.

V usage is TRBV27 and J usage is TRBJ2-7; D possibly matches TRBD1 or TRBD2 (6 bases each). V was clipped by 4 bases and J by 2 bases, with 12 bases between them. The CDR3 length is 14 residues. CDR1 and CDR2 from the germline V gene are MNHEY and SMNVEV (reference sequence). The CDR3 DNA reads TGTGCCAGCAGTTGGATTGGGGGGCCCTACGAGCAGTACTTC. Residues: CASSWIGGPYEQYF.